This TCR beta chain stems from a study of kidney transplant recipient with SARS-CoV-2 infection. TCRdb fed the reads into MiXCR, producing one record per CDR3 protein. Of some 220,000 distinct CDR3 sequences in the sample, around 26% are singletons; the top ten hold less than 8.5%. Trimming cost V 10 bases and J 4 bases, with 26 bases left between them. Germline CDR1 SGHTS, CDR2 YDEGEE. This CDR3 comprises 16 residues. Sequencing was performed on a blood sample, taken at baseline and on approximately day 120 from a kidney transplant recipient. This chain joins TRBV5-8 and TRBJ1-2; D not certain. This clonotype was obtained from a male patient between 25 and 39 years old who had COVID-19 and was a kidney transplant recipient. A subset of T cells may come from the graft donor. Here the CDR3 reads CACVKNHPRKTYGYTF. The DNA for the CDR3 is TGTGCCTGCGTAAAGAATCATCCACGGAAGACCTATGGCTACACCTTC.